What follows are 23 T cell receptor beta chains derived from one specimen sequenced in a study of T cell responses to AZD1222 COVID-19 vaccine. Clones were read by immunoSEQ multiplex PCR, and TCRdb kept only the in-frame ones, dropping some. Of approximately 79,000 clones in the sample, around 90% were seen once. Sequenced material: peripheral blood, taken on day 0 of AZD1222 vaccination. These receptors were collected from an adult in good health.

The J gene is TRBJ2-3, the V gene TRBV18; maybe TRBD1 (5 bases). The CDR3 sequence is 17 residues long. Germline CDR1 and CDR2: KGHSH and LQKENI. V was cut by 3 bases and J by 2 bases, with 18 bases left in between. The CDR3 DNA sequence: TGTGCCAGCTCACCGGGTCTGCAGGGTTGGAACACAGATACGCAGTATTTT. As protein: CASSPGLQGWNTDTQYF. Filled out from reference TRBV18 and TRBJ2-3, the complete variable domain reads NAGVMQNPRHLVRRRGQEARLRCSPMKGHSHVYWYRQLPEEGLKFMVYLQKENIIDESGMPKERFSAEFPKEGPSILRIQQVVRGDSAAYFCASSPGLQGWNTDTQYFGPGTRLTVL.

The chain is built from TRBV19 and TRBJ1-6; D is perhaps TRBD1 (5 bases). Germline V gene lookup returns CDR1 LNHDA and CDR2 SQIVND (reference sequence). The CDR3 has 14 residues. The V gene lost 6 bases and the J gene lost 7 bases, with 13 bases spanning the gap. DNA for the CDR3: TGTGCCAGTAGGGACACAGGAGGGAATTCACCCCTCCACTTT. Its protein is CASRDTGGNSPLHF. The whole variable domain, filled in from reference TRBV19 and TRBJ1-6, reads DGGITQSPKYLFRKEGQNVTLSCEQNLNHDAMYWYRQDPGQGLRLIYYSQIVNDFQKGDIAEGYSVSREKKESFPLTVTSAQKNPTAFYLCASRDTGGNSPLHFGNGTRLTVT.

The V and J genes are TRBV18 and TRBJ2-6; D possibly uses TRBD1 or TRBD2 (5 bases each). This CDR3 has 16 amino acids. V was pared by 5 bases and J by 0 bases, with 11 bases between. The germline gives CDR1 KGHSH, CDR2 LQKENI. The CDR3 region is CASSRDGVSGANVLTF. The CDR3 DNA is TGTGCCAGCTCAAGGGACGGAGTCTCTGGGGCCAACGTCCTGACTTTC.

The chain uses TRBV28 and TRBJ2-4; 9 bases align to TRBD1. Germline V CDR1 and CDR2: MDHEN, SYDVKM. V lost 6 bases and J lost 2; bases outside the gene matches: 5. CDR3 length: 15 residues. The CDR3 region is CASSDRGSSKNIQYF. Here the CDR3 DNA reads TGTGCCAGCAGCGACAGGGGGAGTTCCAAAAACATTCAGTACTTC.

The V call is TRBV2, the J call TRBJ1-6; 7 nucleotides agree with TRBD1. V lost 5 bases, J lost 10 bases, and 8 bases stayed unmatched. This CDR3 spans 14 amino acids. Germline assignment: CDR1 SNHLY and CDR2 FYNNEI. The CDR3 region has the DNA TGTGCCAGCAGTAACAGGGGAGCCGGGTCACCCCTCCACTTT. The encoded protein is CASSNRGAGSPLHF.

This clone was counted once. CDR3 nucleotide sequence: TGTGCCAGCACCTCACGGCCGGGAGTTGGAGAGACCCAGTACTTC. Protein sequence: CASTSRPGVGETQYF. The V call is TRBV27, the J call TRBJ2-5, with a tentative D call TRBD2 (6 bases). The CDR3 is 15 residues long. V was pared by 7 bases and J by 4 bases, with 19 bases between. Germline V gene sequence: CDR1 MNHEY, CDR2 SMNVEV (reference sequence).

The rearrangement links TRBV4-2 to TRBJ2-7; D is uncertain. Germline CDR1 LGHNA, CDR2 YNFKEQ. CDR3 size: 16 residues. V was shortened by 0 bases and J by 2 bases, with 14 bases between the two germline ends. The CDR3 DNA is TGTGCCAGCAGCCAAGATAGTAGGGCAGGAACCTACGAGCAGTACTTC. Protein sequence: CASSQDSRAGTYEQYF.

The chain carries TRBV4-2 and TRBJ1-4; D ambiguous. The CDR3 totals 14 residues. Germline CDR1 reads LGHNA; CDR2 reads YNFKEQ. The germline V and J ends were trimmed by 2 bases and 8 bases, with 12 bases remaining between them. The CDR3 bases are TGTGCCAGCAGCCAAACGACGGCCCGGGAAAAACTGTTTTTT. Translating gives CASSQTTAREKLFF.

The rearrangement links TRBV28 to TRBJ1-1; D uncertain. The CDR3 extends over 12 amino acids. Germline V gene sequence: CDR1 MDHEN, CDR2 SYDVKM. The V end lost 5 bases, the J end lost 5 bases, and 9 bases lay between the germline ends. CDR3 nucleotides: TGTGCCAGCAGTACTCGGCGGACTGAAGCTTTCTTT. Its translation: CASSTRRTEAFF.

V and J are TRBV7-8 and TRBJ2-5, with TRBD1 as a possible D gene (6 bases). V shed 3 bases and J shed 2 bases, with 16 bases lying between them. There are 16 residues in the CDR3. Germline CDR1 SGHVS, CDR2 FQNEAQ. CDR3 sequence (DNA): TGTGCCAGCAGCTTTAACAGGGTCCGAGCGCAAGAGACCCAGTACTTC. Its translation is CASSFNRVRAQETQYF.

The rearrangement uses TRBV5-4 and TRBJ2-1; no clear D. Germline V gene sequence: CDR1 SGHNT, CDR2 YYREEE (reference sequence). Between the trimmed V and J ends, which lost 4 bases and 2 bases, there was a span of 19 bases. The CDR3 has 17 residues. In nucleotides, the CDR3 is TGTGCCAGCAGCCTGCCCCGCTCGTTAGGAACCTACAATGAGCAGTTCTTC. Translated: CASSLPRSLGTYNEQFF. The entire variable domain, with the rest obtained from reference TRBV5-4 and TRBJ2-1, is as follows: ETGVTQSPTHLIKTRGQQVTLRCSSQSGHNTVSWYQQALGQGPQFIFQYYREEENGRGNFPPRFSGLQFPNYSSELNVNALELDDSALYLCASSLPRSLGTYNEQFFGPGTRLTVL.

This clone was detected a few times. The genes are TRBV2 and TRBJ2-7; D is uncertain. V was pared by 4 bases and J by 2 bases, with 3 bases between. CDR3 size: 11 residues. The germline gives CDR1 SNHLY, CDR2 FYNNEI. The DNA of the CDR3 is TGTGCCAGCAGTGGGGCCTACGAGCAGTACTTC. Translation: CASSGAYEQYF.

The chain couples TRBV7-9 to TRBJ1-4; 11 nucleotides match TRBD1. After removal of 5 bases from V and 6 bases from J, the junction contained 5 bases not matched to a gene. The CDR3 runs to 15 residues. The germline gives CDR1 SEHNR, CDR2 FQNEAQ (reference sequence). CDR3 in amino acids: CASSLRDRGDEKLFF. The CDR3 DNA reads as TGTGCCAGCAGCCTAAGGGACAGGGGGGATGAAAAACTGTTTTTT.

The CDR3 DNA follows: TGTGCCAGCAGCCCCCGGCGGGGGGCCACTGAAGCTTTCTTT. Translation gives CASSPRRGATEAFF. The chain joins TRBV7-3 to TRBJ1-1; TRBD1 might be the D (6 bases). The length of the CDR3 is 14 residues. Germline V gene sequence: CDR1 SGHTA, CDR2 FQGTGA. The V and J ends lost 5 bases and 4 bases respectively, with 14 bases between them.

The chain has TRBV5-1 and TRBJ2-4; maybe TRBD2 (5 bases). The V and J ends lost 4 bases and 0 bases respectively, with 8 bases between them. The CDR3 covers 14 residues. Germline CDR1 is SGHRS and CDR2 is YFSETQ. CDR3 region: CASSAGGAKNIQYF. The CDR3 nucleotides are TGCGCCAGCAGCGCCGGAGGAGCCAAAAACATTCAGTACTTC.

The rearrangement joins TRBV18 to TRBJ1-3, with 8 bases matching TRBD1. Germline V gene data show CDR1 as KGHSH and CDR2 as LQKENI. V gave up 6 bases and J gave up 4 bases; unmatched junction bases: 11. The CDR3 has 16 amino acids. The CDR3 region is CASSPPGGYSGNTIYF. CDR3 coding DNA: TGTGCCAGCTCGCCCCCAGGGGGCTATTCCGGAAACACCATATATTTT.

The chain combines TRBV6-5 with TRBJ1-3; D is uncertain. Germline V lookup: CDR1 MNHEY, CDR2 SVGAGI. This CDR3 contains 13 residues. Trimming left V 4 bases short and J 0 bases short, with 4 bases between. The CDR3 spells CASSLDSGNTIYF. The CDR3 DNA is TGTGCCAGCAGTTTGGACTCTGGAAACACCATATATTTT.

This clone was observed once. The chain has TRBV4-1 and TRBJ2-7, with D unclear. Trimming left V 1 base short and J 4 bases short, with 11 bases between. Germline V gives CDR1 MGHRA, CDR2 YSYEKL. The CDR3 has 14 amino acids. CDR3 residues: CASSQVDSVYEQYF. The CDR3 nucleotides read TGCGCCAGCAGCCAAGTCGACTCCGTTTACGAGCAGTACTTC.

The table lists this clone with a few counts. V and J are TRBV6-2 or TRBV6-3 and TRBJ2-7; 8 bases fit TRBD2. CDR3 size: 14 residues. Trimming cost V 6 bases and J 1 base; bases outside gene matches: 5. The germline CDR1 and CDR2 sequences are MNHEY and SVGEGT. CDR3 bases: TGTGCCAGCAGCGCTAGCGGGTTTTCCTACGAGCAGTACTTC. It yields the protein CASSASGFSYEQYF.

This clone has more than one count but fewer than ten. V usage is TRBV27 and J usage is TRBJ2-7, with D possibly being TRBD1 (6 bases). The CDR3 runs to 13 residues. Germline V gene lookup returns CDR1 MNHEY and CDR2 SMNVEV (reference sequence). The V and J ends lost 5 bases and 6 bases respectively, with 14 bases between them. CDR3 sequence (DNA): TGTGCCAGCAGTCCCTCAACAGGGTTCGAGCAGTACTTC. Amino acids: CASSPSTGFEQYF.

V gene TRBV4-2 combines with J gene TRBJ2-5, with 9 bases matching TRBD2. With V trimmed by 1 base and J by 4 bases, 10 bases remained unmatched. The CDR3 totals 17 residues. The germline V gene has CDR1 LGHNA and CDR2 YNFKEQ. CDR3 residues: CASSQGLDLAGRETQYF. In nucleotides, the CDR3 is TGTGCCAGCAGCCAAGGTCTTGACCTAGCGGGGAGAGAGACCCAGTACTTC.

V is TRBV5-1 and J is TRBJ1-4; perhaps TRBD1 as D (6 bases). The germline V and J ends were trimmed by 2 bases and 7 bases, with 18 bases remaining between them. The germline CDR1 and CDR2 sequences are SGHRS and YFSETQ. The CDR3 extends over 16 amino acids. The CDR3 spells CASSLESQGLGEKLFF. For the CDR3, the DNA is TGCGCCAGCAGCTTAGAATCCCAGGGGCTGGGTGAAAAACTGTTTTTT. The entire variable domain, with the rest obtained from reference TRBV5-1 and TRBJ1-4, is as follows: KAGVTQTPRYLIKTRGQQVTLSCSPISGHRSVSWYQQTPGQGLQFLFEYFSETQRNKGNFPGRFSGRQFSNSRSEMNVSTLELGDSALYLCASSLESQGLGEKLFFGSGTQLSVL.

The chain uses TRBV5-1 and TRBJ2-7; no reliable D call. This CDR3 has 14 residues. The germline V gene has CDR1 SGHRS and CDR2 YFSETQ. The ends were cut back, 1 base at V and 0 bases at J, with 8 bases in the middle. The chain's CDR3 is CASSLLPSSYEQYF. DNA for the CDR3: TGCGCCAGCAGCTTGCTTCCGTCCTCCTACGAGCAGTACTTC.